The 11 T cell receptor beta chains reported below all come from one sample, sequenced in a study of breast tumors, draining lymph nodes, adjacent tissues. Each CDR3 protein is one row after TCRdb ran MiXCR on the multiplex PCR reads. The top ten hold more than 7.5% of the sample, which has 66,000 or so distinct CDR3 sequences, about 40% seen once. Sequencing was carried out using breast tumor tissue. These receptors originate from a female donor with breast cancer. Some clones in this sample may be carry-over from other donors' samples.

The J gene is TRBJ1-6, the V gene TRBV12-3 or TRBV12-4, with a weak D call TRBD1 (6 bases). Trimming took 7 bases from V and 10 from J, leaving 17 bases between them. CDR3 length: 14 residues. In DNA form, the CDR3 reads TGTGCCAGCATCCTGGAGGGGGTACAATCACCCCTCCACTTT. This translates into CASILEGVQSPLHF.

This clonotype was recorded many times. The chain links TRBV5-1 to TRBJ1-5; 9 bases are a match to TRBD1. Germline V gene sequence: CDR1 SGHRS, CDR2 YFSETQ. The trim removed 4 bases at V and 4 bases at J, leaving 3 bases unmatched. The CDR3 loop spans 14 amino acids. The DNA for the CDR3 is TGCGCCAGCAGCACCGGGACAGGGAATCAGCCCCAGCATTTT. This translates into CASSTGTGNQPQHF.

The rearrangement joins TRBV2 to TRBJ2-7; 7 bases agree with TRBD2. Germline-derived CDR1 and CDR2 are SNHLY and FYNNEI. V shed 6 bases and J 4 bases; nucleotides not matched to a gene: 6. This CDR3 has 13 residues. This chain's CDR3 is CASRRPSGYEQYF. The CDR3 region has the DNA TGTGCCAGCAGGCGCCCTAGCGGTTACGAGCAGTACTTC.

A remark on this clonotype: Since a much larger clone is just one base distant, this may be a read error. J is TRBJ2-1 and V is TRBV6-2 or TRBV6-3; D gene unclear. The CDR3 sequence is 11 residues long. Germline values: CDR1 MNHEY, CDR2 SVGEGT. The CDR3 nucleotides are TGTGCCAGCAGTAGAATCACTGAGCAGTCCTTC. This gives the protein CASSRITEQSF.

This clonotype was detected many times. This chain uses TRBV6-5 with TRBJ1-4; D not certain. Germline CDR1 and CDR2: MNHEY and SVGAGI. Between the trimmed V and J ends, which lost 6 bases and 3 bases, there was a span of 5 bases. The CDR3 is 12 residues long. The CDR3 is CASRSANEKLFF. CDR3 sequence (DNA): TGTGCCAGCAGGTCAGCTAATGAAAAACTGTTTTTT.

This clonotype was found a few times. The chain joins TRBV3-1 to TRBJ2-7; 11 nucleotides agree with TRBD2. Trimming took 4 bases from V and 0 from J; bases not matched to a gene: 2. The germline V gene encodes CDR1 LGHDT and CDR2 YNNKEL (reference sequence). This CDR3 has 15 amino acids. In nucleotides, the CDR3 is TGTGCCAGCAGCCCAGGACTAGCGGGCTCCTACGAGCAGTACTTC. This translates into CASSPGLAGSYEQYF.

This clonotype occurred many times. A read error may explain this, as a much larger clone is one base away. V gene TRBV14 combines with J gene TRBJ2-5; 7 nucleotides line up with TRBD1. Germline CDR1 SGHDN, CDR2 FVKESK. The CDR3 spans 14 residues. The CDR3, as DNA: TGTGCCAGCAGCCGTTCCAGGGGGAAGGAGACCCAGTCCTTC. Residues: CASSRSRGKETQSF.

Details on this clonotype: The junction and the germline gene differ at one end; a read error may be behind it. The chain uses TRBV7-3 and TRBJ2-7; 7 bases are a match to TRBD2. CDR3 length equals 15 residues. From germline, CDR1 is SGHTA and CDR2 FQGTGA. The CDR3 reads CASSALAGVSYGQYF. DNA of the CDR3: TGTGCCAGCAGCGCATTAGCGGGTGTATCCTACGGGCAGTACTTC.

The chain has TRBV3-1 and TRBJ1-3; no definite D call. The ends were cut back, 5 bases at V and 5 bases at J, with 16 bases in the middle. Germline V gene sequence: CDR1 LGHDT, CDR2 YNNKEL (reference sequence). This CDR3 is built from 15 residues. The CDR3 DNA is TGTGCCAGCAGCTCCGGACGGCTATCGAGAAACACCATATATTTT. Amino acid sequence: CASSSGRLSRNTIYF.

The table lists this clonotype with many counts. Given the absence of the conserved phenylalanine or tryptophan at the CDR3 end, a read error is likely. J is TRBJ2-1 and V is TRBV12-3 or TRBV12-4; D unclear. The V end lost 6 bases, the J end lost 8 bases, and 14 bases lay between the germline ends. This CDR3 has 13 amino acids. The CDR3: CASSLQGFDEQFL. The CDR3 DNA reads TGTGCCAGCAGCTTACAAGGATTCGATGAGCAGTTCCTC.

On this clonotype itself: Being one base from a much bigger clone, this may be a read error. The rearrangement joins TRBV6-5 to TRBJ2-7, with D hard to call. Germline CDR1 is MNHEY and CDR2 is SVGAGI. This CDR3 spans 14 amino acids. CDR3 nucleotide sequence: TGTGGCAGCAGTTATTGGCGGAGCAACTACGAGCAGTACTTC. As protein: CGSSYWRSNYEQYF.